The 15 T cell receptor beta chains below all came from one sample that was sequenced in a study of early T cells in non-severe SARS-CoV-2 infection. TCRdb recomputed calls from the 5' RACE reads with MiXCR, one row per CDR3 protein. The sample yields about 59,000 distinct CDR3 sequences, 11% seen once. The material sequenced was whole blood. These receptors were obtained from an adult who was a healthcare worker with PCR-confirmed SARS-CoV-2 infection or an uninfected control (not recorded which).

This chain connects TRBV3-1 to TRBJ1-2; D is possibly TRBD1 (5 bases). The CDR3 spans 12 residues. Germline V gene sequence: CDR1 LGHDT, CDR2 YNNKEL (reference sequence). V dropped 0 bases and J dropped 9 bases, with 8 bases sitting between them. The CDR3 nucleotides read TGTGCCAGCAGCCAAGATAAGGGGAGCTACACCTTC. This codes for CASSQDKGSYTF.

V is TRBV3-1 and J is TRBJ2-2; D unresolved. Germline CDR1 LGHDT, CDR2 YNNKEL (reference sequence). CDR3 length: 13 residues. V was trimmed by 1 base and J by 4 bases, leaving 4 bases between them. The CDR3 protein is CASSQGFTGELFF. The CDR3 DNA sequence: TGTGCCAGCAGCCAAGGGTTCACCGGGGAGCTGTTTTTT.

In this sample, this clonotype turned up many times. The chain couples TRBV5-4 to TRBJ1-4; 9 nucleotides match TRBD1. V lost 4 bases, J lost 7 bases, and 5 bases stayed unmatched. Per the germline V gene, CDR1 is SGHNT and CDR2 is YYREEE (reference sequence). The CDR3 spans 14 residues. This CDR3 reads CASSLDRGSEKLFF. CDR3 nucleotide sequence: TGTGCCAGCAGCCTGGACAGGGGAAGTGAAAAACTGTTTTTT.

CDR3 sequence (DNA): TGTGCCAGCAGAGGGAGGGGCTACGGACGAGAGACCCAGTACTTC. Protein sequence: CASRGRGYGRETQYF. J is TRBJ2-5 and V is TRBV12-3 or TRBV12-4; 7 nucleotides agree with TRBD2. The CDR3 extends over 15 amino acids. The V and J ends lost 6 bases and 4 bases, in that order; junction bases with no gene match: 11.

This clonotype was observed many times. This chain links TRBV2 with TRBJ2-3, with a tentative D call TRBD2 (6 bases). CDR1 and CDR2 (germline): SNHLY, FYNNEI. The CDR3 contains 13 residues. Trimming removed 7 bases at V and 0 bases at J, with 8 bases between. Here the CDR3 DNA reads TGTGCCAGCACCGGAGGGAGCACAGATACGCAGTATTTT. As protein: CASTGGSTDTQYF.

This clonotype was counted a single time. The DNA for the CDR3 is TGTGCCAGCAGTGACAGGACAGATACGCAGTATTTT. Protein product: CASSDRTDTQYF. This sequence joins TRBV6-2 or TRBV6-3 and TRBJ2-3, with a tentative D call TRBD1 (6 bases). This CDR3 has 12 residues. The V and J ends lost 5 bases and 3 bases respectively, with 6 bases between them. Germline V gene lookup returns CDR1 MNHEY and CDR2 SVGEGT.

The rearrangement links TRBV10-3 to TRBJ2-2; D is undetermined. The V end was cut by 4 bases, the J end by 3 bases, with 6 bases between. Germline V gives CDR1 ENHRY, CDR2 SYGVKD. The CDR3 totals 13 residues. In nucleotides, the CDR3 is TGTGCCATCAGTGCAGCAGACACCGGGGAGCTGTTTTTT. Its translation is CAISAADTGELFF.

About this clonotype itself: The junction departs from the called germline gene at one end, perhaps through a read error. The chain joins TRBV5-1 to TRBJ2-1; 7 positions match TRBD1. The CDR3 totals 12 residues. Germline CDR1 and CDR2: SGHRS and YFSETQ. The CDR3 sequence: CASSLTGDRSSF. The CDR3 nucleotides read TGCGCCAGCAGCTTGACAGGGGACAGATCGTCCTTC.

The table lists this clonotype with a few counts. This chain links TRBV20-1 with TRBJ1-4; D unresolved. With 3 bases removed from V and 7 bases from J, the gap between germline ends came to 15 bases. CDR1 DFQATT and CDR2 SNEGSKA come from the germline V gene (reference sequence). The CDR3 is 14 amino acids. The CDR3 is CSARLLDRPEKLFF. The CDR3 DNA reads as TGCAGTGCTAGGCTCCTGGATCGGCCTGAAAAACTGTTTTTT.

This clonotype showed up just a few times. The chain carries TRBV20-1 and TRBJ2-2, with 7 nucleotides matching TRBD1. CDR1 is DFQATT, CDR2 SNEGSKA, per germline (reference sequence). The CDR3 covers 16 residues. V gave up 2 bases and J gave up 4 bases; unmatched junction bases: 10. CDR3 sequence reads: CSARTGTVSRTGELFF. Written as DNA, the CDR3 is TGCAGTGCTAGAACCGGGACAGTAAGTCGCACCGGGGAGCTGTTTTTT.

This clonotype was observed a handful of times. The V call is TRBV6-1, the J call TRBJ2-5, with D maybe TRBD1 (5 bases). V shed 4 bases and J shed 5 bases, with 17 bases lying between them. There are 15 residues in the CDR3. Germline V gene sequence: CDR1 MNHNS, CDR2 SASEGT. The CDR3 is CASSAQDTHGETQYF. The CDR3, as DNA: TGTGCCAGCAGTGCGCAGGACACTCACGGGGAGACCCAGTACTTC.

The gene calls are TRBV6-2 or TRBV6-3 and TRBJ2-7, with TRBD2 matching over 11 bases. Germline CDR1 and CDR2: MNHEY and SVGEGT. The V gene end was trimmed by 6 bases and the J gene end by 2 bases; junction bases not matched to a gene: 6. CDR3 length: 15 amino acids. This CDR3 is CASRPGTSGAYEQYF. The CDR3 region has the DNA TGTGCCAGCAGGCCCGGGACTAGCGGAGCCTACGAGCAGTACTTC.

This sequence joins TRBV29-1 and TRBJ2-2; TRBD1 matches at 9 bases. This CDR3 contains 13 residues. Germline V lookup: CDR1 SQVTM, CDR2 ANQGSEA. The V segment lost 3 bases and the J segment 7 bases; nucleotides outside the gene matches: 3. The CDR3 DNA sequence: TGCAGCGTTGAGGGACAGGGCGGCGGGGAGCTGTTTTTT. It translates to CSVEGQGGGELFF.

The V and J genes are TRBV4-1 and TRBJ2-1; D not resolved. Germline-derived CDR1 and CDR2 are MGHRA and YSYEKL. The ends were cut back, 0 bases at V and 0 bases at J, with 12 bases in the middle. The CDR3 runs 17 residues. The CDR3, as DNA: TGCGCCAGCAGCCAAGATCCCTCCGGGCACTCCTACAATGAGCAGTTCTTC. It codes for CASSQDPSGHSYNEQFF.

The chain has TRBV29-1 and TRBJ2-5; possibly TRBD2 for D (7 bases). Germline V gives CDR1 SQVTM, CDR2 ANQGSEA. Trimming cost V 6 bases and J 5 bases, with 13 bases left between them. This CDR3 is built from 12 residues. The CDR3 DNA sequence: TGCAGCGTCCGAGGGGGGGAGGAGACCCAGTACTTC. This codes for CSVRGGEETQYF.